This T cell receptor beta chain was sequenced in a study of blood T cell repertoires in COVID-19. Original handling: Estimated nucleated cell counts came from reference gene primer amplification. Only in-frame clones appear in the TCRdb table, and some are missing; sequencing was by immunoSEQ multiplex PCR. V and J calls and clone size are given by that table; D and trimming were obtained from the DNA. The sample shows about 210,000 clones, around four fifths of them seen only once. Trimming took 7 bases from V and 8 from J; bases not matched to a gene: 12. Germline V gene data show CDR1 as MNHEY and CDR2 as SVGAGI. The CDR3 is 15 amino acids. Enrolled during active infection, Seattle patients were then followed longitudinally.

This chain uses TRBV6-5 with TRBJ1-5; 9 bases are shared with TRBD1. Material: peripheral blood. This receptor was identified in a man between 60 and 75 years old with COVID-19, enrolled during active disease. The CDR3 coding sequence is TGTGCCAGCACCCGGGGACAGGGTTTTTTGGAGCCCCAGCATTTT. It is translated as CASTRGQGFLEPQHF.